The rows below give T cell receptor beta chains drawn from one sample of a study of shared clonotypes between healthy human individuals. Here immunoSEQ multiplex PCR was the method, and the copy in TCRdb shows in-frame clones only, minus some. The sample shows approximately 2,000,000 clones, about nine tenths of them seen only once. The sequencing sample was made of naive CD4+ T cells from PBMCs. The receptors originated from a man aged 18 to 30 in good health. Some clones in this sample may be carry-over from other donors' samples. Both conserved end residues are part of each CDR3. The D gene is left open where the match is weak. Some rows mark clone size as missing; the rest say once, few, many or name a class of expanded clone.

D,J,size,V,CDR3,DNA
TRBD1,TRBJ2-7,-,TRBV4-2,CASSRQGARSYEQYF,TGTGCCAGCAGCCGACAGGGGGCGCGGTCCTACGAGCAGTACTTC
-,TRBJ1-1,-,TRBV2,CASSGRRSLQTEAFF,TGTGCCAGCAGTGGGCGACGGTCCCTACAAACTGAAGCTTTCTTT
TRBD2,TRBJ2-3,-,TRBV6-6,CASSYLTGTSGATQYF,TGTGCCAGCAGTTATTTGACCGGGACTAGCGGGGCGACGCAGTATTTT
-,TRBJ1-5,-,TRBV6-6,CASGVGVAMPQHF,TGTGCCAGCGGGGTCGGGGTGGCGATGCCCCAGCATTTT
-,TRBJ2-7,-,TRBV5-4,CASSPLGQTPGEQYF,TGTGCCAGCAGCCCCCTGGGGCAAACCCCGGGCGAGCAGTACTTC
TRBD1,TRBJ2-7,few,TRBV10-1,CASSEAGQGTYEQYF,TGCGCCAGCAGTGAGGCTGGACAGGGAACCTACGAGCAGTACTTC
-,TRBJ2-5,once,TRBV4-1,CASSQSVPGSAETQYF,TGCGCCAGCAGCCAATCGGTTCCAGGATCGGCAGAGACCCAGTACTTC
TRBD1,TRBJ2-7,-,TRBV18,CASSPPRSSTTGKGEQYF,TGTGCCAGCTCACCCCCCCGCTCAAGTACGACAGGGAAGGGCGAGCAGTACTTC
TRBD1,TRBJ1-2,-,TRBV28,CASSPPQGGVLVRNGYTF,TGTGCCAGCAGTCCCCCCCAAGGGGGCGTTCTTGTACGGAATGGCTACACCTTC
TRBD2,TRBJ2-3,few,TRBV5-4,CASSLGGTAGGPRTDTQYF,TGTGCCAGCAGCTTGGGGGGAACGGCGGGAGGGCCACGCACAGATACGCAGTATTTT
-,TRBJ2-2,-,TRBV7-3,CASSPTWAGELFF,TGTGCCAGCAGCCCGACCTGGGCCGGGGAGCTGTTTTTT
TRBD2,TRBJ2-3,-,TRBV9,CASSPQWTSVTDTQYF,TGTGCCAGCAGCCCCCAGTGGACTAGCGTCACAGATACGCAGTATTTT
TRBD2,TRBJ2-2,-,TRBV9,CASSRGASGRTGELFF,TGTGCCAGCAGCAGAGGGGCTAGCGGAAGAACCGGGGAGCTGTTTTTT
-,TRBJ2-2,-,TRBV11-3,CASSWTVNTGELFF,TGTGCCAGCAGCTGGACAGTGAACACCGGGGAGCTGTTTTTT
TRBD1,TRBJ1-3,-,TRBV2,CASTGGTASGNTIYF,TGTGCCAGCACTGGAGGGACAGCCTCTGGAAACACCATATATTTT
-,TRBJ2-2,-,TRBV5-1,CASHRDQGHGELFF,TGCGCCAGCCATCGGGACCAGGGGCACGGGGAGCTGTTTTTT
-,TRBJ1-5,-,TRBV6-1,CASSESRTVQPQHF,TGTGCCAGCAGTGAGTCCCGGACAGTCCAGCCCCAGCATTTT
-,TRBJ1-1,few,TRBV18,CASSPTGTNTEAFF,TGTGCCAGCTCACCTACAGGGACCAACACTGAAGCTTTCTTT
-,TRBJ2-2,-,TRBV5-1,CASSLALVENTGELFF,TGCGCCAGCAGCTTGGCGCTCGTAGAGAACACCGGGGAGCTGTTTTTT
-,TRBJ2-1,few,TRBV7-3,CASSLAGSYNEQFF,TGTGCCAGCAGCTTAGCGGGCTCCTACAATGAGCAGTTCTTC
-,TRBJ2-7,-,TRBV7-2,CASSFQRGGYEQYF,TGTGCCAGCAGCTTTCAAAGGGGGGGCTACGAGCAGTACTTC
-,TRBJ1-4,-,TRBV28,CASSLSPRGYEKLFF,TGTGCCAGCAGTTTATCGCCAAGGGGATATGAAAAACTGTTTTTT
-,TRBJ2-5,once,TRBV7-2,CASSPSETQYF,TGTGCCAGCAGCCCCTCAGAGACCCAGTACTTC
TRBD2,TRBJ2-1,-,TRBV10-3,CAISAGLAGVDSYNEQFF,TGTGCCATCAGCGCGGGACTAGCGGGAGTCGACTCCTACAATGAGCAGTTCTTC
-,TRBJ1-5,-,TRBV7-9,CASSLGAGGGNQPQHF,TGTGCCAGCAGCTTAGGCGCCGGGGGTGGCAATCAGCCCCAGCATTTT
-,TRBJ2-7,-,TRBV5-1,CASSFLGAPYEQYF,TGCGCCAGCAGCTTTCTGGGAGCCCCCTACGAGCAGTACTTC
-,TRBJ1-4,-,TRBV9,CASSAKGQINEKLFF,TGTGCCAGCAGCGCGAAAGGACAGATTAATGAAAAACTGTTTTTT
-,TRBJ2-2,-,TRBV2,CASSDPTAAFTRTGELFF,TGTGCCAGCAGCGACCCCACGGCAGCCTTTACCCGCACCGGGGAGCTGTTTTTT
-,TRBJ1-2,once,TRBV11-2,CASSLDLDGSYGYTF,TGTGCCAGCAGCTTAGATCTGGACGGGAGCTATGGCTACACCTTC
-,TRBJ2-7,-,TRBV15,CATSLGVSSYEQYF,TGCGCCACCAGCTTGGGGGTTAGCTCCTACGAGCAGTACTTC
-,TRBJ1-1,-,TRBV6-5,CASSTGVNTEAFF,TGTGCCAGCAGTACAGGAGTGAACACTGAAGCTTTCTTT
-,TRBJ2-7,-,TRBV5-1,CASSLVLATARAHEQYF,TGCGCCAGCAGCTTGGTTTTAGCGACAGCGAGGGCTCACGAGCAGTACTTC
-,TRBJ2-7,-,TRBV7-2,CASSLRNEQYF,TGTGCCAGCAGCTTAAGGAACGAGCAGTACTTC